The TCR beta chain under discussion was sequenced for a study of blood T cell repertoires in COVID-19. Study-level information: T cells, B-cell-depleted T cells, or PBMCs provided the cDNA or gDNA that served as material.

Deletions cut 0 bases from V and 9 bases from J, with 12 bases between. The CDR3 consists of 14 residues. The germline V gene encodes CDR1 SGHAT and CDR2 FQNNGV. Measured with immunoSEQ multiplex PCR; TCRdb has only the in-frame clones, and not every one. The table lists 150,000 to 200,000 clones, over 70% of them singletons. The chain is built from TRBV11-2 and TRBJ2-1, with D unresolved. The source material was peripheral blood. The receptor was isolated from a woman aged 60-75 years with acute or convalescent COVID-19. CDR3 sequence: CASSLDSHGGEQFF. CDR3 nucleotides: TGTGCCAGCAGCTTAGATTCACATGGTGGTGAGCAGTTCTTC.